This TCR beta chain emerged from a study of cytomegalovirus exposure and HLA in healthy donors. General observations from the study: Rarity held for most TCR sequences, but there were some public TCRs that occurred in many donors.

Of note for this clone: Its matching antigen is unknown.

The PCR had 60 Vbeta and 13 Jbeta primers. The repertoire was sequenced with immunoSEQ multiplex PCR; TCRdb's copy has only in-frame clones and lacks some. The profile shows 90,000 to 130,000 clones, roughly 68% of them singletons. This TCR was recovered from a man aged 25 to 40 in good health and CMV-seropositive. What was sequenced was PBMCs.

The CDR3 spells CASSSTRLAGPRETQYF. CDR3 DNA sequence: TGTGCCAGCAGTTCCACTAGACTAGCGGGACCCAGAGAGACCCAGTACTTC. V usage is TRBV27 and J usage is TRBJ2-5; 11 positions match TRBD2. Germline V gene data show CDR1 as MNHEY and CDR2 as SMNVEV (reference sequence). J lost 4 bases, V lost 4 bases, and 11 bases had no gene match. The CDR3 is 17 amino acids.